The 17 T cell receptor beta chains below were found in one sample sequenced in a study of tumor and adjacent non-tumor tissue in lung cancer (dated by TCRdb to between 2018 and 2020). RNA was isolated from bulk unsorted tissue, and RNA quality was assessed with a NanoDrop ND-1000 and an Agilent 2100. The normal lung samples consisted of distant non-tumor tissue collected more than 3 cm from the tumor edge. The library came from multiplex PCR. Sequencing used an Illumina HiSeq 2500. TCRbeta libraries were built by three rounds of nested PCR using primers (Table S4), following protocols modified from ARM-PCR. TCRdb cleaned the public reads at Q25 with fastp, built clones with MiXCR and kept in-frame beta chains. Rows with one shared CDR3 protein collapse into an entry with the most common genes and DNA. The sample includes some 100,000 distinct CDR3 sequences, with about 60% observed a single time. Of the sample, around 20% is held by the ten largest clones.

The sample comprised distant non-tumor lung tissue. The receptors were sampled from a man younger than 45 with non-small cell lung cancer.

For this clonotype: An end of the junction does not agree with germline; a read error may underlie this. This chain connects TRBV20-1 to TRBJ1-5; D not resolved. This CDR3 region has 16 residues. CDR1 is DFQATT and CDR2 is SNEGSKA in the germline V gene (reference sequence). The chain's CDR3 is CIARDVLAYSNQPQHF. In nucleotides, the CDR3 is TGCATTGCTAGAGATGTCTTGGCATATAGCAATCAGCCCCAGCATTTT.

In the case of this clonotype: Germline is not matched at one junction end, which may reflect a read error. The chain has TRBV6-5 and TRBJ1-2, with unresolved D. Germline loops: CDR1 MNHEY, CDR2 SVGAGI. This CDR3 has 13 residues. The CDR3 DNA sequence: TGTGCCAGCAGTTACCCCGGGAACTATGGCTACGCCTTC. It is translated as CASSYPGNYGYAF.

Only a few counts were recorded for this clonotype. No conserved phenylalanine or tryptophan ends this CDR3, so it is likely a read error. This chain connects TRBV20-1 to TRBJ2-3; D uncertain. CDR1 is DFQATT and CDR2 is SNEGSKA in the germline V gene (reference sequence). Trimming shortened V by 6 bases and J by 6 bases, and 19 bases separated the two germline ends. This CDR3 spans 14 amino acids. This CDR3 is CSAPLGQSGDTQYL. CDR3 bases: TGCAGTGCCCCGCTAGGTCAGTCTGGCGATACGCAGTATCTT.

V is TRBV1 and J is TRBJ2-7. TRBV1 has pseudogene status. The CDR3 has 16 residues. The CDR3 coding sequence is TGCATCAGCAGGAGGTTTGGTGGCCAGAAGGACTACGAGCAGTACTTC. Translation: CISRRFGGQKDYEQYF.

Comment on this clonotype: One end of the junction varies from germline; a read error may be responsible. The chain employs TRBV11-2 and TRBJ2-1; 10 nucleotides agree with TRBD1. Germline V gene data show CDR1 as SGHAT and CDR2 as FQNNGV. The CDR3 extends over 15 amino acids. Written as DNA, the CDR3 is TGTGCCAGAAGCTTATGGACAGGGGGGAGGAATGAGCTGTTCTTC. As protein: CARSLWTGGRNELFF.

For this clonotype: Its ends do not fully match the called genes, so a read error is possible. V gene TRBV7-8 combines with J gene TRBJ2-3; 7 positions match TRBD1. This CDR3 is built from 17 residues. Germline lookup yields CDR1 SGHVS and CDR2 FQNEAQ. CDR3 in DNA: TGTGCCAACAGCCATAGGCACAGGGGTACGGGCACAGATACGCAGTATTTT. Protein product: CANSHRHRGTGTDTQYF.

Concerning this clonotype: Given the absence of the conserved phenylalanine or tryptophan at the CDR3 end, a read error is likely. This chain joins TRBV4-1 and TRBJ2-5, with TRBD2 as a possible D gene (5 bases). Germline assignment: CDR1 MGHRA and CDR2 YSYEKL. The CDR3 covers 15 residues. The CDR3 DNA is TGCGCAAGCAGCCAAGATCGGGATGAGCAAGAGACCCAGTACCTC. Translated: CASSQDRDEQETQYL.

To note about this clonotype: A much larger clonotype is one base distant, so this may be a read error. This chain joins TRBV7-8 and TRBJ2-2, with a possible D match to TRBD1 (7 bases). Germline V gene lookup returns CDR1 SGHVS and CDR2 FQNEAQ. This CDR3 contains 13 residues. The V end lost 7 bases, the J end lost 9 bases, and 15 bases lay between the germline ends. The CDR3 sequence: CASTREDRWELFF. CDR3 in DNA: TGTGCCAGCACCAGGGAGGACAGGTGGGAGCTGTTTTTT.

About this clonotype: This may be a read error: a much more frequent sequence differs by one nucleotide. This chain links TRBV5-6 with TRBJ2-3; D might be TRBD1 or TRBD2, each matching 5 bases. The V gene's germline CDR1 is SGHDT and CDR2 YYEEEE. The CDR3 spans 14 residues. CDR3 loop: CASSLGVATDTLYF. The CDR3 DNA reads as TGTGCCAGCAGCTTGGGGGTAGCGACAGATACGCTGTATTTT.

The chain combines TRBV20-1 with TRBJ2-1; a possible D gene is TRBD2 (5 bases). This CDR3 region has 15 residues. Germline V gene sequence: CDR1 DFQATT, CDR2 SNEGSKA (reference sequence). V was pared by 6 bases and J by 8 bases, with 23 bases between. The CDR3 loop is CSALAGTRVLHEQFF. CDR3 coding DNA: TGCAGTGCCCTGGCTGGAACTAGGGTTCTCCATGAGCAGTTCTTC.

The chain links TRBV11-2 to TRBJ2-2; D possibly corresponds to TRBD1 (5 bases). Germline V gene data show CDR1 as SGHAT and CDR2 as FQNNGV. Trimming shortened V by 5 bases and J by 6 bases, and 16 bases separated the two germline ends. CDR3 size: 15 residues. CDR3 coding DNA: TGTGCCAGCAGCATTCAAACAGGTTCACCCGGGGAGCTGTTTTTT. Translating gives CASSIQTGSPGELFF. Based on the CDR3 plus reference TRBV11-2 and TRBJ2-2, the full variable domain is EAGVAQSPRYKIIEKRQSVAFWCNPISGHATLYWYQQILGQGPKLLIQFQNNGVVDDSQLPKDRFSAERLKGVDSTLKIQPAKLEDSAVYLCASSIQTGSPGELFFGEGSRLTVL.

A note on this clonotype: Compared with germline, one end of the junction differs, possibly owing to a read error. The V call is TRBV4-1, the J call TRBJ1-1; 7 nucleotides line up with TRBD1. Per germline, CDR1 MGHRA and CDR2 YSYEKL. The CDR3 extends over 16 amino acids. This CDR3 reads CASSQDIYRGGTEHFF. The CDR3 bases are TGCGCCAGCAGTCAAGATATCTACAGGGGAGGCACTGAACATTTCTTT.

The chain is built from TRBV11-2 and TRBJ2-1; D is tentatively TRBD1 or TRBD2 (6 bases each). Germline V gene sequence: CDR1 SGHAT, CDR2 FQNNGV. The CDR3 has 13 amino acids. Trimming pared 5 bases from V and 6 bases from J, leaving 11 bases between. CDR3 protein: CASSGGRVNEQFF. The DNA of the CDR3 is TGTGCCAGCAGCGGGGGGCGAGTCAATGAGCAGTTCTTC.

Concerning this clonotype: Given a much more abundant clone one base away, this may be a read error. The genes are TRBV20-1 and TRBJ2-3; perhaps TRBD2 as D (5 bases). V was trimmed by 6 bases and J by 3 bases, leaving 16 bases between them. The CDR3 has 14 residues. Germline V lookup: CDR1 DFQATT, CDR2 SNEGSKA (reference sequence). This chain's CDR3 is CSALGEGWTDTQYF. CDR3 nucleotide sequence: TGCAGTGCCTTGGGAGAGGGTTGGACAGATACGCAGTATTTT.

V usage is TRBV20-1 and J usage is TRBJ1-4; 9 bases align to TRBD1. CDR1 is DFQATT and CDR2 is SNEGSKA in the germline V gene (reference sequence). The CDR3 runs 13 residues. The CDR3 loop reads CNVTGTGNEKLFF. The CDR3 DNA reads TGCAATGTTACCGGGACAGGGAATGAAAAACTGTTTTTT.

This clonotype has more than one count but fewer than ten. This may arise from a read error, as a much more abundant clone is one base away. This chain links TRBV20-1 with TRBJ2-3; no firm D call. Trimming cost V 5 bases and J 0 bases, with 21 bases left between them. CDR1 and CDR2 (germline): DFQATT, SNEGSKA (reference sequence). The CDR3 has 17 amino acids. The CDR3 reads CSAVLPLLASSTDTQYF. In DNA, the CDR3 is TGCAGTGCTGTTCTACCCCTCCTGGCCTCAAGCACAGATACGCAGTATTTT.

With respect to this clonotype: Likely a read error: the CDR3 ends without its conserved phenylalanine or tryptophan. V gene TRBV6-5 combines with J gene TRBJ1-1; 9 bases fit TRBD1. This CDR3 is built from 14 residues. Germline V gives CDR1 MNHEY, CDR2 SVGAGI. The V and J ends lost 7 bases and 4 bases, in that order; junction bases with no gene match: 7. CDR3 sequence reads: CASTQSGQGTEAFL. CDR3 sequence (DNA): TGTGCCAGCACCCAATCGGGACAGGGCACTGAAGCTTTCCTT.